The 32 T cell receptor beta chains given below trace back to one sample, sequenced in a study of resident and recirculating memory T cells in vitiligo. Libraries were prepared by immunoSEQ multiplex PCR; TCRdb keeps only in-frame clonotypes and omits some of them. The sample contains around 43,000 clones, roughly 91% of which appear only once. Sequencing was carried out using blood. Receptor source: a male donor with vitiligo.

The V call is TRBV18, the J call TRBJ1-1; D gene uncertain. V lost 4 bases to trimming and J lost 4 bases, with 10 bases between them. Germline V gives CDR1 KGHSH, CDR2 LQKENI. This CDR3 spans 13 amino acids. DNA for the CDR3: TGTGCCAGCTCACGGAGCGAGGGCACTGAAGCTTTCTTT. It is translated as CASSRSEGTEAFF. The full variable domain, rest sourced from reference TRBV18 and TRBJ1-1, is NAGVMQNPRHLVRRRGQEARLRCSPMKGHSHVYWYRQLPEEGLKFMVYLQKENIIDESGMPKERFSAEFPKEGPSILRIQQVVRGDSAAYFCASSRSEGTEAFFGQGTRLTVV.

The chain recombines TRBV11-2 with TRBJ1-5, with D hard to call. This CDR3 contains 13 residues. Germline lookup yields CDR1 SGHAT and CDR2 FQNNGV. Deletions cut 5 bases from V and 5 bases from J, with 10 bases between. Here the CDR3 DNA reads TGTGCCAGCAGCCTAACGCGAGATCAGCCCCAGCATTTT. Protein product: CASSLTRDQPQHF.

The V gene is TRBV6-5, the J gene TRBJ2-7; D is possibly TRBD2 (6 bases). Germline assignment: CDR1 MNHEY and CDR2 SVGAGI. The CDR3 sequence is 15 residues long. Trimming stripped 0 bases from V and 6 bases from J, with 15 bases between. DNA for the CDR3: TGTGCCAGCAGTTACTCTATATCCCTGGGGGGCGAGCAGTACTTC. Protein: CASSYSISLGGEQYF.

In this sample, this clone turned up once. The chain is built from TRBV4-1 and TRBJ2-7; 8 bases fit TRBD1. The CDR3 extends over 14 amino acids. Germline assignment: CDR1 MGHRA and CDR2 YSYEKL. V gave up 4 bases and J gave up 3 bases; unmatched junction bases: 5. CDR3 bases: TGCGCCAGCAGCCTCCGACAGGGGAACTACGAGCAGTACTTC. It encodes CASSLRQGNYEQYF.

This chain joins TRBV19 and TRBJ2-7; 8 bases match TRBD1. Trimming at V came to 4 bases and at J to 0 bases, leaving 2 bases not matched to a gene. The CDR3 extends over 14 amino acids. Germline V gene data show CDR1 as LNHDA and CDR2 as SQIVND (reference sequence). The DNA of the CDR3 is TGTGCCAGTAGTAGACAGGGGAGCTCCTACGAGCAGTACTTC. Its protein product is CASSRQGSSYEQYF.

This chain uses TRBV2 with TRBJ2-3; weak D call: TRBD2 (7 bases). Germline CDR1 is SNHLY and CDR2 is FYNNEI. The CDR3 consists of 15 residues. Trimming stripped 3 bases from V and 6 bases from J, with 16 bases between. CDR3 in amino acids: CASSDAGATRDTQYF. In DNA, the CDR3 is TGTGCCAGCAGTGACGCGGGGGCGACCAGGGATACGCAGTATTTT.

The chain combines TRBV6-6 with TRBJ1-1; 8 bases are a match to TRBD1. CDR1 MNHNY and CDR2 SVGAGI come from the germline V gene (reference sequence). This CDR3 has 16 amino acids. After removal of 2 bases from V and 7 bases from J, the junction contained 12 bases not matched to a gene. CDR3 amino acids: CASSYPGTGDVGEAFF. The CDR3 region has the DNA TGTGCCAGCAGTTACCCCGGGACAGGTGACGTCGGTGAAGCTTTCTTT.

In its sample, this clone was seen a few times. The chain couples TRBV11-2 to TRBJ1-5; D might be TRBD1 (6 bases). V lost 3 bases and J lost 4, with 10 bases in between. The germline V gene encodes CDR1 SGHAT and CDR2 FQNNGV. The CDR3 spans 14 residues. CDR3 DNA sequence: TGTGCCAGCAGCTTTACAGGGCCAAATCAGCCCCAGCATTTT. The encoded protein is CASSFTGPNQPQHF.

This rearrangement joins TRBV6-5 to TRBJ2-3; D not resolved. The CDR3 spans 12 residues. V lost 6 bases and J lost 6, with 10 bases in between. Germline CDR1 MNHEY, CDR2 SVGAGI. The CDR3 loop reads CASSHFGDTQYF. CDR3 nucleotide sequence: TGTGCCAGCAGCCACTTCGGGGATACGCAGTATTTT.

This clone is a singleton in its sample. This sequence joins TRBV7-2 and TRBJ1-4, with D perhaps TRBD1 (6 bases). Germline loops: CDR1 SGHTA, CDR2 FQGNSA. The ends were cut back, 5 bases at V and 8 bases at J, with 9 bases in the middle. There are 12 residues in the CDR3. CDR3: CASSPQGEKLFF. CDR3 sequence (DNA): TGTGCCAGCAGCCCGCAGGGGGAAAAACTGTTTTTT.

The chain recombines TRBV7-3 with TRBJ1-6, with TRBD1 as a possible D gene (6 bases). Trimming removed 3 bases at V and 6 bases at J, with 9 bases between. CDR1 is SGHTA and CDR2 is FQGTGA in the germline V gene. CDR3 length: 14 residues. The CDR3 reads CASSFGTLNSPLHF. The CDR3 DNA reads TGTGCCAGCAGCTTTGGGACACTTAATTCACCCCTCCACTTT.

V usage is TRBV15 and J usage is TRBJ1-1; D gene uncertain. Germline V gene sequence: CDR1 LNHNV, CDR2 YYDKDF (reference sequence). This CDR3 comprises 15 residues. The ends were cut back, 3 bases at V and 0 bases at J, with 11 bases in the middle. The CDR3 loop is CATSSRQIMNTEAFF. DNA of the CDR3: TGTGCCACCAGCAGCAGACAAATAATGAACACTGAAGCTTTCTTT.

The rearrangement uses TRBV7-2 and TRBJ2-3, with a possible D match to TRBD1 (5 bases). The V end was cut by 5 bases, the J end by 2 bases, with 11 bases between. This CDR3 is built from 14 residues. Germline CDR1 is SGHTA and CDR2 is FQGNSA. Here the CDR3 reads CASSRDRFTDTQYF. The DNA for the CDR3 is TGTGCCAGCAGCCGCGACAGATTCACAGATACGCAGTATTTT.

This chain links TRBV5-1 with TRBJ2-1; 7 bases are shared with TRBD1. Germline values: CDR1 SGHRS, CDR2 YFSETQ. The CDR3 is 15 residues long. V was pared by 3 bases and J by 8 bases, with 11 bases of the junction left unmatched. This CDR3 is CASSSQTGSVDEQFF. The CDR3, as DNA: TGCGCCAGCAGCTCCCAGACAGGGAGCGTTGATGAGCAGTTCTTC.

The chain combines TRBV19 with TRBJ1-2; D unclear. The germline V and J ends were trimmed by 5 bases and 7 bases, with 14 bases remaining between them. Germline-derived CDR1 and CDR2 are LNHDA and SQIVND (reference sequence). The CDR3 consists of 13 residues. DNA of the CDR3: TGTGCCAGTAGTGAAACGGTATATCGTGGCTACACCTTC. Translating gives CASSETVYRGYTF. Filled out from reference TRBV19 and TRBJ1-2, the complete variable domain reads DGGITQSPKYLFRKEGQNVTLSCEQNLNHDAMYWYRQDPGQGLRLIYYSQIVNDFQKGDIAEGYSVSREKKESFPLTVTSAQKNPTAFYLCASSETVYRGYTFGSGTRLTVV.

V gene TRBV15 combines with J gene TRBJ1-6; D is perhaps TRBD1 (5 bases). Germline-derived CDR1 and CDR2 are LNHNV and YYDKDF (reference sequence). V was shortened by 4 bases and J by 10 bases, with 17 bases between the two germline ends. The CDR3 runs 15 residues. This CDR3 reads CATSNGGLGTSPLHF. For the CDR3, the DNA is TGTGCCACCAGCAATGGGGGACTCGGGACCTCACCCCTCCACTTT.

V and J are TRBV6-1 and TRBJ1-2, with TRBD1 identical over 7 bases. Per the germline V gene, CDR1 is MNHNS and CDR2 is SASEGT. CDR3 length: 15 residues. V dropped 1 base and J dropped 6; count of bases not matched to a gene: 8. The CDR3 region has the DNA TGTGCCAGCAGTGAAGTCGGAGACAGGGCTCATGGCTACACCTTC. Amino acids: CASSEVGDRAHGYTF.

The V call is TRBV7-9, the J call TRBJ1-1; TRBD1 matches 7 bases. The CDR3 runs 15 residues. Losses at the gene ends were 2 bases for V and 2 bases for J; bases not matched to a gene: 5. Germline CDR1 SEHNR, CDR2 FQNEAQ (reference sequence). CDR3 coding DNA: TGTGCCAGCAGCTTATTCGGGACAGCCAACACTGAAGCTTTCTTT. Translation gives CASSLFGTANTEAFF.

This chain links TRBV11-2 with TRBJ2-4, with a weak D call TRBD1 (6 bases). From germline, CDR1 is SGHAT and CDR2 FQNNGV. Trimming took off 5 bases at V and 8 bases at J, with 19 bases between the two ends. The CDR3 consists of 15 residues. CDR3 DNA sequence: TGTGCCAGCAGCCGCACCCGAGTACAGGGAGACATTCAGTACTTC. Amino acids: CASSRTRVQGDIQYF.

This clone appeared once. V and J are TRBV6-6 and TRBJ2-1, with 12 bases identical to TRBD2. Germline V CDR1 and CDR2: MNHNY, SVGAGI (reference sequence). V was clipped by 4 bases and J by 3 bases; unmatched bases: 1. The CDR3 totals 15 residues. For the CDR3, the DNA is TGTGCCAGCAGTTGGACTAGCGGGGACTACAATGAGCAGTTCTTC. Translating gives CASSWTSGDYNEQFF.

The chain links TRBV11-2 to TRBJ1-3; no clear D. From germline, CDR1 is SGHAT and CDR2 FQNNGV. V gave up 3 bases and J gave up 4 bases, with 13 bases separating them. The CDR3 runs to 15 residues. The CDR3, as DNA: TGTGCCAGCAGCTTGAGGCCCCCGCGGGGAAACACCATATATTTT. Amino acid sequence: CASSLRPPRGNTIYF.

CDR3 loop: CASSPRAPRGFYEQFF. CDR3 bases: TGTGCCAGCAGCCCCCGGGCCCCCAGGGGGTTCTATGAGCAGTTCTTC. This sequence joins TRBV7-2 and TRBJ2-1, with 7 bases fitting TRBD1. Germline CDR1 reads SGHTA; CDR2 reads FQGNSA. Germline trimming cut 5 bases from V and 8 bases from J; bases unmatched to any gene: 15. The CDR3 totals 16 residues.

The gene calls are TRBV14 and TRBJ1-2, with a tentative D call TRBD1 (5 bases). Germline CDR1 and CDR2: SGHDN and FVKESK. CDR3 length equals 12 residues. The V end lost 0 bases, the J end lost 8 bases, and 7 bases lay between the germline ends. In nucleotides, the CDR3 is TGTGCCAGCAGCCAAGACAGGGTGGGCTACACCTTC. It specifies CASSQDRVGYTF.

This clone was recorded only once. This CDR3 is CASSWVQGSGGYEQYF. For the CDR3, the DNA is TGTGCCAGCAGCTGGGTACAGGGATCCGGGGGGTACGAGCAGTACTTC. V is TRBV7-2 and J is TRBJ2-7; D might be TRBD2 (7 bases). This CDR3 region has 16 residues. V lost 4 bases, J lost 4 bases, and 20 bases lay in between. The germline gives CDR1 SGHTA, CDR2 FQGNSA.

The chain joins TRBV9 to TRBJ2-1; D gene unclear. Germline assignment: CDR1 SGDLS and CDR2 YYNGEE. The CDR3 totals 13 residues. V lost 0 bases and J 6 bases, leaving 7 bases between the germline ends. The CDR3 bases are TGTGCCAGCAGCGTAGGTCCGTCCAATGAGCAGTTCTTC. Encoded protein: CASSVGPSNEQFF.

The genes are TRBV7-7 and TRBJ2-2; 7 nucleotides agree with TRBD1. The J segment lost 0 bases and the V segment lost 5 bases, leaving 3 bases of the junction unmatched. This CDR3 spans 15 amino acids. CDR1 and CDR2 from the germline V gene are SSHAT and FNYEAQ (reference sequence). CDR3 in amino acids: CASSRTGANTGELFF. CDR3 DNA: TGTGCCAGCAGCCGGACAGGAGCGAACACCGGGGAGCTGTTTTTT. Full variable domain (missing parts from reference TRBV7-7 and TRBJ2-2): GAGVSQSPRYKVTKRGQDVTLRCDPISSHATLYWYQQALGQGPEFLTYFNYEAQPDKSGLPSDRFSAERPEGSISTLTIQRTEQRDSAMYRCASSRTGANTGELFFGEGSRLTVL.

The chain carries TRBV11-2 and TRBJ2-4, with a tentative D call TRBD2 (6 bases). Germline V lookup: CDR1 SGHAT, CDR2 FQNNGV. Trimming took 5 bases from V and 7 from J, leaving 15 bases between them. This CDR3 comprises 14 residues. The CDR3 DNA is TGTGCCAGCAGCCCGGAACAAACTAGCAACATTCAGTACTTC. It yields the protein CASSPEQTSNIQYF.

The genes are TRBV5-1 and TRBJ2-1, with TRBD1 identical over 7 bases. This CDR3 is built from 14 residues. Germline values: CDR1 SGHRS, CDR2 YFSETQ. With V trimmed by 0 bases and J by 5 bases, 2 bases remained unmatched. CDR3 region: CASSLGTGHNEQFF. DNA for the CDR3: TGCGCCAGCAGCTTGGGGACAGGTCACAATGAGCAGTTCTTC.

V usage is TRBV29-1 and J usage is TRBJ1-2; weak D call: TRBD1 (5 bases). Germline V lookup: CDR1 SQVTM, CDR2 ANQGSEA. Trimming left V 3 bases short and J 4 bases short, with 9 bases between. CDR3 size: 12 residues. CDR3 in amino acids: CSVDAGIYGYTF. The CDR3 region has the DNA TGCAGCGTTGACGCAGGGATCTATGGCTACACCTTC.

The gene calls are TRBV29-1 and TRBJ1-3; D is unresolved. The V and J ends lost 4 bases and 0 bases respectively, with 13 bases between them. Germline V gene lookup returns CDR1 SQVTM and CDR2 ANQGSEA. CDR3 length equals 15 residues. As DNA, the CDR3 is TGCAGCGTTGGGGTCGGGGTCGGCTCTGGAAACACCATATATTTT. This sequence encodes CSVGVGVGSGNTIYF.

The chain employs TRBV19 and TRBJ1-4; possibly TRBD1 for D (6 bases). Trimming removed 4 bases from V and 6 bases from J, with 12 bases in between. CDR3 length: 14 amino acids. The germline gives CDR1 LNHDA, CDR2 SQIVND (reference sequence). The CDR3 DNA reads as TGTGCCAGTAGTAGAGTGGGGGCGGATGAAAAACTGTTTTTT. Translated: CASSRVGADEKLFF. Full variable domain (outside the CDR3, taken from reference TRBV19 and TRBJ1-4): DGGITQSPKYLFRKEGQNVTLSCEQNLNHDAMYWYRQDPGQGLRLIYYSQIVNDFQKGDIAEGYSVSREKKESFPLTVTSAQKNPTAFYLCASSRVGADEKLFFGSGTQLSVL.

The chain employs TRBV27 and TRBJ2-3; 8 nucleotides line up with TRBD1. Germline lookup yields CDR1 MNHEY and CDR2 SMNVEV (reference sequence). The CDR3 contains 17 residues. Trimming took 2 bases from V and 0 from J; bases not matched to a gene: 7. The CDR3, as DNA: TGTGCCAGCAGTTTACTTCCTGACAGGGGCAGCACAGATACGCAGTATTTT. Translation gives CASSLLPDRGSTDTQYF.